This TCR beta chain was recorded in a study of persistence of HIV-infected CD4 T cells. Study-wide results and caveats: Within sorted populations, more oligoclonal TCRs accompanied more oligoclonal proviruses. The rare CMV-responding cells with HIV-1 proviruses were not separately TCR-sequenced.

Overlapping HIV-1 Gag 15-mer peptides at around 1 ug per peptide per mL were used. Memory cells lacking CD40L and CD69 with high CD45RO were sorted. CD4+ T cell counts exceeded 400 cells/uL; CMV serology was positive. This CDR3 has 17 residues. V gave up 5 bases and J gave up 0 bases, with 16 bases separating them. Germline lookup yields CDR1 SNHLY and CDR2 FYNNEI. Regarding this clone: The target antigen is unknown.

Sequencing used immunoSEQ version 4 in survey mode. Repertoires were generated with immunoSEQ multiplex PCR, while TCRdb's copy carries only in-frame clones and drops some. Of about 36,000 clones listed, approximately 78% are singletons. The receptor was isolated from an adult with HIV. The donor label of this sample is uncertain. The specimen comprised cultured CD4+ T cells from PBMCs, sampled from a patient who received antiretroviral therapy. The chain combines TRBV2 with TRBJ2-2, with TRBD2 as a possible D gene (5 bases). For the CDR3, the DNA is TGTGCCAGCAGTTGGGGAGTAGGGTCGACGAACACCGGGGAGCTGTTTTTT. Encoded protein: CASSWGVGSTNTGELFF. Full variable domain (remainder filled in from reference TRBV2 and TRBJ2-2): EPEVTQTPSHQVTQMGQEVILRCVPISNHLYFYWYRQILGQKVEFLVSFYNNEISEKSEIFDDQFSVERPDGSNFTLKIRSTKLEDSAMYFCASSWGVGSTNTGELFFGEGSRLTVL.